This TCR beta chain was profiled in a study of neurological immune-mediated disorders. Overall study: About 90% of the roughly 34 multiple sclerosis patients had relapsing-remitting disease; 3 had secondary progressive. Regarding the study as a whole: With the multiple sclerosis repertoire cluster, none of the clinical or MRI features showed an association.

5'RACE employing 10-nucleotide random UMIs yielded the cDNA. Each CDR3 protein is one row after TCRdb ran MiXCR on the 5' RACE reads. The sample includes about 92,000 distinct CDR3 sequences, under 4.5% of them seen just once. This clonotype was recorded many times. The antigen remains undetermined. The clonotype was recovered from a woman in her forties or fifties with multiple sclerosis. The specimen sequenced was PBMCs.

The chain's CDR3 is CASSQARDRKNYGYTF. CDR3 nucleotides: TGTGCCAGCAGCCAGGCACGGGACCGAAAAAACTATGGCTACACCTTC. The genes are TRBV3-1 and TRBJ1-2; maybe TRBD1 (5 bases). The V and J ends lost 3 bases and 2 bases respectively, with 16 bases between them. CDR3 length: 16 residues. Germline CDR1 reads LGHDT; CDR2 reads YNNKEL (reference sequence).